These 30 T cell receptor beta chains came from one sample sequenced in a study of shared clonotypes between healthy human individuals. Sequencing was performed with immunoSEQ multiplex PCR; in TCRdb, only in-frame clones are kept and a portion is missing. The profile shows over 2 million clones, 85% to 95% of them singletons. The sample taken for sequencing was naive CD4+ T cells sorted from blood. Subset given: CD45RA+ positively selected. The receptors here all came from a man aged 18 to 30 in good health.

This clone was detected only once. This rearrangement joins TRBV5-5 to TRBJ2-4; D possibly corresponds to TRBD2 (6 bases). The CDR3 runs to 13 residues. Deletions cut 4 bases from V and 9 bases from J, with 14 bases between. The germline CDR1 and CDR2 sequences are SGHKS and YYEKEE (reference sequence). The CDR3 sequence is CASSLRDSTIQYF. CDR3 coding DNA: TGTGCCAGCAGCCTCCGGGACTCCACCATTCAGTACTTC.

J is TRBJ2-7 and V is TRBV7-2; 7 positions agree with TRBD1. Germline V lookup: CDR1 SGHTA, CDR2 FQGNSA. The V gene end was trimmed by 1 base and the J gene end by 8 bases; junction bases not matched to a gene: 11. The CDR3 spans 15 residues. CDR3 in DNA: TGTGCCAGCAGCTTAGACCGGCAGGGGGTGTCGCAGCAGTACTTC. The encoded protein is CASSLDRQGVSQQYF.

J is TRBJ1-4 and V is TRBV10-3; maybe TRBD1 (5 bases). CDR3 size: 14 residues. Per the germline V gene, CDR1 is ENHRY and CDR2 is SYGVKD. Deletions cut 5 bases from V and 3 bases from J, with 10 bases between. The CDR3 DNA sequence: TGTGCCATCAGTAACGACAGATCTAATGAAAAACTGTTTTTT. This encodes CAISNDRSNEKLFF.

About this clone: The sample carries other DNA sequences with the same CDR3. The V call is TRBV7-2, the J call TRBJ1-5; possibly TRBD1 for D (6 bases). CDR1 SGHTA and CDR2 FQGNSA come from the germline V gene. V dropped 1 base and J dropped 0 bases, with 7 bases sitting between them. The CDR3 has 15 residues. CDR3 coding DNA: TGTGCCAGCAGCTTAGAAGGGGGTAGCAATCAGCCCCAGCATTTT. It encodes CASSLEGGSNQPQHF.

The chain has TRBV5-1 and TRBJ1-4; D is undetermined. This CDR3 comprises 13 residues. CDR1 is SGHRS and CDR2 is YFSETQ in the germline V gene. V lost 1 base, J lost 5 bases, and 6 bases lay in between. The CDR3 nucleotides read TGCGCCAGCAGCTTGTCGGACAATGAAAAACTGTTTTTT. Residues: CASSLSDNEKLFF. Full variable domain (remainder filled in from reference TRBV5-1 and TRBJ1-4): KAGVTQTPRYLIKTRGQQVTLSCSPISGHRSVSWYQQTPGQGLQFLFEYFSETQRNKGNFPGRFSGRQFSNSRSEMNVSTLELGDSALYLCASSLSDNEKLFFGSGTQLSVL.

The chain links TRBV18 to TRBJ1-5; maybe TRBD1 (6 bases). V lost 3 bases, J lost 4 bases, and 13 bases lay in between. This CDR3 contains 15 residues. Germline CDR1 is KGHSH and CDR2 is LQKENI. CDR3 coding DNA: TGTGCCAGCTCACCCGCTGGGGGGCGAAATCAGCCCCAGCATTTT. Encoded protein: CASSPAGGRNQPQHF.

A remark on this clone: A much larger clone is a single base away; this may be a read error. This specimen includes other DNA sequences encoding the same CDR3. The J gene is TRBJ2-7, the V gene TRBV2; 10 bases are shared with TRBD1. V lost 5 bases to trimming and J lost 4 bases; unmatched junction nucleotides: 2. CDR1 is SNHLY and CDR2 is FYNNEI in the germline V gene. This CDR3 has 13 residues. The CDR3 DNA sequence: TGTGCCAGCAGTCGGGACAGGGGATACGAGCAGTACTTC. Translated, it gives CASSRDRGYEQYF. Together with reference TRBV2 and TRBJ2-7, the CDR3 gives the full variable domain: EPEVTQTPSHQVTQMGQEVILRCVPISNHLYFYWYRQILGQKVEFLVSFYNNEISEKSEIFDDQFSVERPDGSNFTLKIRSTKLEDSAMYFCASSRDRGYEQYFGPGTRLTVT.

The rearrangement joins TRBV5-6 to TRBJ2-1, with 7 nucleotides matching TRBD2. V was clipped by 1 base and J by 7 bases; unmatched bases: 8. There are 15 residues in the CDR3. Germline values: CDR1 SGHDT, CDR2 YYEEEE. In DNA form, the CDR3 reads TGTGCCAGCAGCTTGCCACGCGGGAGTGTGAATGAGCAGTTCTTC. It yields the protein CASSLPRGSVNEQFF. The whole variable domain, filled in from reference TRBV5-6 and TRBJ2-1, reads DAGVTQSPTHLIKTRGQQVTLRCSPKSGHDTVSWYQQALGQGPQFIFQYYEEEERQRGNFPDRFSGHQFPNYSSELNVNALLLGDSALYLCASSLPRGSVNEQFFGPGTRLTVL.

This clone was recorded once. J is TRBJ2-7 and V is TRBV19; 13 bases agree with TRBD2. V shed 3 bases, J shed 6 bases, and the junction held 8 bases outside the gene matches. In germline, CDR1 is LNHDA, CDR2 SQIVND (reference sequence). The length of the CDR3 is 16 residues. The CDR3 sequence is CASSIGLAGVAGEQYF. In DNA, the CDR3 is TGTGCCAGTAGTATTGGACTAGCGGGAGTGGCCGGCGAGCAGTACTTC.

This chain joins TRBV7-2 and TRBJ1-2, with 7 bases that match TRBD1. The germline V gene encodes CDR1 SGHTA and CDR2 FQGNSA. V dropped 5 bases and J dropped 4; count of bases not matched to a gene: 10. The CDR3 totals 15 residues. The CDR3 sequence is CASSPDRDRAYGYTF. In DNA, the CDR3 is TGTGCCAGCAGCCCCGATCGTGACAGGGCCTATGGCTACACCTTC.

V and J are TRBV27 and TRBJ1-2; D unclear. The CDR3 covers 13 residues. The V gene lost 5 bases and the J gene lost 3 bases, with 10 bases spanning the gap. CDR1 MNHEY and CDR2 SMNVEV come from the germline V gene (reference sequence). The CDR3 DNA follows: TGTGCCAGCAGTGCCCCGGGGTACTATGGCTACACCTTC. Protein: CASSAPGYYGYTF.

About this clone itself: This specimen includes other DNA sequences encoding the same CDR3. The rearrangement uses TRBV7-2 and TRBJ2-7; D is uncertain. The CDR3 consists of 13 residues. The V and J ends lost 1 base and 2 bases respectively, with 6 bases between them. Germline CDR1 SGHTA, CDR2 FQGNSA. The CDR3 region is CASSLVAAYEQYF. CDR3 coding DNA: TGTGCCAGCAGCTTAGTCGCGGCCTACGAGCAGTACTTC. Looking up the rest from reference TRBV7-2 and TRBJ2-7 gives the full variable domain: GAGVSQSPSNKVTEKGKDVELRCDPISGHTALYWYRQSLGQGLEFLIYFQGNSAPDKSGLPSDRFSAERTGGSVSTLTIQRTQQEDSAVYLCASSLVAAYEQYFGPGTRLTVT.

This clone was counted only a few times. Written as DNA, the CDR3 is TGTGCCAGCAGGACAGGACAAGTCTATGGCTACACCTTC. It specifies CASRTGQVYGYTF. The chain carries TRBV6-5 and TRBJ1-2; possibly TRBD1 for D (6 bases). The CDR3 sequence is 13 residues long. The V end lost 6 bases, the J end lost 4 bases, and 12 bases lay between the germline ends. The germline gives CDR1 MNHEY, CDR2 SVGAGI.

The chain is built from TRBV28 and TRBJ1-1, with 7 bases aligning to TRBD1. This CDR3 has 14 amino acids. Germline CDR1 reads MDHEN; CDR2 reads SYDVKM. Unmatched junction bases numbered 11, after V lost 5 bases and J lost 8 bases. As DNA, the CDR3 is TGTGCCAGCAGTCCCGAGGGACAGCTATTGGAAGCTTTCTTT. The encoded protein is CASSPEGQLLEAFF.

The gene calls are TRBV6-5 and TRBJ1-2; D not resolved. This CDR3 has 13 amino acids. Germline values: CDR1 MNHEY, CDR2 SVGAGI. V lost 10 bases and J lost 7, with 19 bases in between. CDR3 coding DNA: TGTGCCACCAAGGACGGATCCGAACCTGGCTACACCTTC. Amino acid sequence: CATKDGSEPGYTF.

The chain couples TRBV6-6 to TRBJ1-3; D gene unclear. There are 14 residues in the CDR3. V lost 7 bases to trimming and J lost 6 bases, with 16 bases between them. Germline V CDR1 and CDR2: MNHNY, SVGAGI (reference sequence). CDR3 residues: CASTVTSFSNTIYF. In DNA, the CDR3 is TGTGCCAGCACCGTCACGTCTTTTTCAAACACCATATATTTT.

The chain links TRBV9 to TRBJ2-3, with a tentative D call TRBD2 (6 bases). The CDR3 totals 16 residues. The V gene lost 4 bases and the J gene lost 0 bases, with 15 bases spanning the gap. CDR1 SGDLS and CDR2 YYNGEE come from the germline V gene. The chain's CDR3 is CASSPRWAGSTDTQYF. CDR3 coding DNA: TGTGCCAGCAGCCCCCGATGGGCGGGGAGCACAGATACGCAGTATTTT.

Notes on this clone: It may be a read error: a sequence one base away is much more abundant. The V call is TRBV5-4, the J call TRBJ2-2; 7 nucleotides match TRBD1. This CDR3 spans 15 amino acids. CDR1 and CDR2 (germline): SGHNT, YYREEE (reference sequence). The V segment lost 4 bases and the J segment 3 bases; nucleotides outside the gene matches: 6. The CDR3 here is CASSLSTGDTGELFF. In DNA, the CDR3 is TGTGCCAGCAGCCTCTCAACAGGGGACACCGGGGAGCTGTTTTTT.

V gene TRBV5-4 combines with J gene TRBJ2-3; weak D call: TRBD2 (7 bases). Trimming pared 9 bases from V and 4 bases from J, leaving 21 bases between. The CDR3 totals 15 residues. Germline CDR1 and CDR2: SGHNT and YYREEE (reference sequence). The CDR3 coding sequence is TGTGCCATCTACCCTGGGGGGGCGCTCCCAGATACGCAGTATTTT. The encoded protein is CAIYPGGALPDTQYF.

The chain joins TRBV5-8 to TRBJ2-5; D not resolved. The CDR3 sequence is 18 residues long. Germline lookup yields CDR1 SGHTS and CDR2 YDEGEE. Deletions cut 0 bases from V and 1 base from J, with 19 bases between. The CDR3: CASSLAKLLVQAQETQYF. The CDR3 coding sequence is TGTGCCAGCAGCTTGGCCAAATTGCTGGTCCAGGCCCAAGAGACCCAGTACTTC.

The chain joins TRBV2 to TRBJ2-3, with TRBD2 matching over 7 bases. V lost 0 bases, J lost 6 bases, and 3 bases stayed unmatched. This CDR3 region has 14 residues. The V gene's germline CDR1 is SNHLY and CDR2 FYNNEI. CDR3: CASSEASGGDTQYF. In DNA form, the CDR3 reads TGTGCCAGCAGTGAAGCGTCCGGGGGGGATACGCAGTATTTT.

This chain uses TRBV7-9 with TRBJ2-2; D uncertain. The CDR3 runs to 15 residues. Trimming took 0 bases from V and 5 from J, leaving 10 bases between them. CDR1 and CDR2 (germline): SEHNR, FQNEAQ (reference sequence). CDR3 amino acids: CASSLAPAGTGELFF. Written as DNA, the CDR3 is TGTGCCAGCAGCTTAGCCCCAGCCGGGACCGGGGAGCTGTTTTTT.

A remark on this clone: A much larger clone differs from this one at a single base, so this may be a read error. This chain links TRBV27 with TRBJ2-7; 8 bases line up with TRBD1. The CDR3 has 13 amino acids. The V gene's germline CDR1 is MNHEY and CDR2 SMNVEV (reference sequence). Trimming took 6 bases from V and 5 from J; bases not matched to a gene: 6. The CDR3 sequence: CASSRTGTHEQYF. DNA of the CDR3: TGTGCCAGCAGCCGGACAGGGACCCACGAGCAGTACTTC.

Regarding this clone: This sample includes further DNA sequences coding for the same CDR3. The chain recombines TRBV5-1 with TRBJ2-5; 12 nucleotides agree with TRBD2. The CDR3 runs to 16 residues. Looked up from germline, CDR1 is SGHRS and CDR2 is YFSETQ. Germline trimming cut 0 bases from V and 2 bases from J; bases unmatched to any gene: 2. The CDR3 nucleotides are TGCGCCAGCAGCTTGGCCGGGACTAGCGGGCAAGAGACCCAGTACTTC. Translation: CASSLAGTSGQETQYF.

Worth noting for this clone: This CDR3 is also generated by other DNA sequences in the sample. The V and J genes are TRBV19 and TRBJ2-7; TRBD1 agrees at 9 bases. Germline assignment: CDR1 LNHDA and CDR2 SQIVND (reference sequence). Trimming at V came to 6 bases and at J to 4 bases, leaving 4 bases not matched to a gene. This CDR3 has 13 amino acids. DNA for the CDR3: TGTGCCAGTAGACAGGGGGCATCTTACGAGCAGTACTTC. Translated, it gives CASRQGASYEQYF.

V gene TRBV10-3 combines with J gene TRBJ1-2; no clear D. V was clipped by 4 bases and J by 0 bases, with 6 bases between them. Per germline, CDR1 ENHRY and CDR2 SYGVKD. The CDR3 has 13 residues. CDR3 DNA: TGTGCCATCAGTGCAAATACTAACTATGGCTACACCTTC. It encodes CAISANTNYGYTF.

A single count supports this clone. Other DNA sequences in the sample encode the same CDR3. The rearrangement links TRBV18 to TRBJ2-5, with D hard to call. Germline V CDR1 and CDR2: KGHSH, LQKENI. The CDR3 runs 13 residues. Between the trimmed V and J ends, which lost 3 bases and 5 bases, there was a span of 10 bases. For the CDR3, the DNA is TGTGCCAGCTCACCGACCGGCTGGGAGACCCAGTACTTC. It translates to CASSPTGWETQYF. Filled out from reference TRBV18 and TRBJ2-5, the complete variable domain reads NAGVMQNPRHLVRRRGQEARLRCSPMKGHSHVYWYRQLPEEGLKFMVYLQKENIIDESGMPKERFSAEFPKEGPSILRIQQVVRGDSAAYFCASSPTGWETQYFGPGTRLLVL.

V gene TRBV7-8 combines with J gene TRBJ1-5; the D gene is possibly TRBD1 (5 bases). The germline V and J ends were trimmed by 5 bases and 5 bases, with 19 bases remaining between them. The V gene's germline CDR1 is SGHVS and CDR2 FQNEAQ. This CDR3 comprises 16 residues. In DNA, the CDR3 is TGTGCCAGCAGCCCCGGCACTGACAGCTACTATCAGCCCCAGCATTTT. It encodes CASSPGTDSYYQPQHF. The variable domain in full, completed from reference TRBV7-8 and TRBJ1-5, reads GAGVSQSPRYKVAKRGQDVALRCDPISGHVSLFWYQQALGQGPEFLTYFQNEAQLDKSGLPSDRFFAERPEGSVSTLKIQRTQQEDSAVYLCASSPGTDSYYQPQHFGDGTRLSIL.

The chain uses TRBV30 and TRBJ1-2; possibly TRBD1 for D (6 bases). Germline V gene data show CDR1 as GTSNPN and CDR2 as SVGIG (reference sequence). The CDR3 is 13 residues long. V dropped 4 bases and J dropped 1 base, with 10 bases sitting between them. As DNA, the CDR3 is TGTGCCTGGACCCGGACAGTTAACTATGGCTACACCTTC. Its translation is CAWTRTVNYGYTF.

The CDR3 here is CASILPSGGWWTQYF. CDR3 bases: TGTGCCAGCATCCTCCCAAGCGGGGGATGGTGGACCCAGTACTTC. J is TRBJ2-5 and V is TRBV6-4; 8 nucleotides agree with TRBD2. J was trimmed by 7 bases and V by 7 bases; bases with no gene match: 14. Germline V CDR1 and CDR2: MRHNA, SNTAGT. The CDR3 covers 15 residues.